This paragraph reports one T cell receptor beta chain. Its recognized antigen is unknown. No much larger clone exists at a distance of one base, and base qualities are not known. This record comes from a study of cytomegalovirus exposure and HLA in healthy donors (dated by TCRdb to the late 2010s). About the study as a whole: According to an earlier analysis of several hundred of the donors, 150 million to 200 million T cells yielded some 110 million unique TCR beta sequences and approximately 280 Gb of sequence data. Both class I and class II loci were covered by HLA typing, at four-digit resolution. Of the roughly 400 genotyped donors, less than 90% were placed in the genetic ancestry cluster associated with self-reported Caucasian donors. Typing coverage differed by locus: A, B, C, DRB1 and DQB1 were typed in about 620-640 donors, DQA1 in around 500, DPA1 in approximately 610, and DPB1 in 450 to 490. Donor age, sex, ethnicity and CMV serostatus were compiled alongside the repertoire data. The study combined high-throughput TCR immunosequencing, statistical association of individual TCRs with disease status, and machine learning to predict cytomegalovirus infection status. Roughly 290 gigabases of sequencing data and 70 million to 95 million unique TCR sequences made up an early release that covered over 550 HLA-typed donors. Five DR-DQ haplotypes were handled as single units for association and clustering, since linkage in the cohort was strong. The T cell repertoires of under 700 subjects were profiled by immunosequencing and related to cytomegalovirus serostatus. Every discovery cohort repertoire had been produced on one sequencing platform. A later genetic analysis used genome-wide SNP genotypes for about 65% of the roughly 700 donors, treating that subset as a discovery cohort. Rather than drawing on any new phenotypic data, the later analysis identified candidate immune exposures from TCR beta sequences and the way those sequences occurred across donors. A later analysis re-analyzed previously published TCR beta repertoires from 666 donors and added high-resolution HLA genotyping to study TCR occurrence patterns. The study was designed to test whether signatures of past pathogen exposure could be identified by cataloging public T cell receptors. A separate validation cohort of approximately 130 different subjects was used in addition to the roughly 640-subject first cohort. An earlier analysis of fewer than 700 of the donors applied high-throughput TCR beta sequencing to assess whether each TCR beta V gene segment acted as functional or pseudogenic. Among about 400 genotyped donors of the cohort, an average of roughly 230,000 unique TCR beta nucleotide sequences was sequenced per donor, of which 15% to 20% were non-productive. The paper's findings and limits, for the study overall: An association between a missense DCLRE1C variant and V-gene and J-gene trimming of TCR beta chains was found in a later genetic analysis and replicated in an independent cohort. In an earlier analysis of approximately 590 of the donors, most TCR beta V segments appeared in productive rearrangements about 87% or about 30% of the time, broadly matching IMGT annotations. Several of the top co-occurrence clusters appeared to be linked to parvovirus B19, influenza, CMV and Epstein-Barr virus, according to a later analysis. It was suggested by the authors that the approach could potentially be generalized to other disease states and immunological phenotypes. A few of the identified cytomegalovirus-associated TCR beta chains were confirmed in vitro to be specific for cytomegalovirus antigens. A total of 164 TCR beta chains were listed by the study as associated with cytomegalovirus. The sequencing pipeline was judged likely to have produced a cluster of highly shared sequence variants as a technical artifact. A later analysis found that HLA-associated TCR beta chains were more clonally expanded and had lower generation probabilities than equally common non-associated chains. Because HLA typing was missing for some donors at each locus, association tests included only the typed subset. According to a later genetic analysis, donors in an Asian-associated ancestry cluster had fewer N-insertions in productive TCRs than the approximately 690-donor mean. Sequencing depth was assumed to be roughly uniform across donors in the presence/absence analyses, though that assumption may not hold. Because counts were too low, seventeen rarely observed V segments, including chromosome 9 orphons, were excluded from the earlier analysis of a few hundred of the donors. In a later analysis, TCR association rates were found to vary across HLA loci, with the most associated TCRs seen for DRB1 alleles and the fewest for HLA-C alleles. Specific HLA alleles were associated with 16,951 TCR beta sequences at a false discovery rate of 0.05 in a later analysis. A further reported finding was that TCR beta sequences accurately predicted the HLA-A and HLA-B alleles for most subjects in the first cohort. The 87-base-pair reads could not distinguish some IMGT-functional V segments, including TRBV6-2 and TRBV6-3, so those segments were excluded. The cohort was sequenced for TCR beta chains only, and without alpha or paired-chain data the features that could be detected were limited. Strong co-occurrence of HLA alleles, especially DR and DQ, made assigning TCR associations to individual alleles difficult. Immune exposure information for the cohort was limited to CMV serostatus. Most TCR sequences were observed very rarely across donors, whereas some public TCRs were present in many individuals. Linkage disequilibrium might explain the correlated functional status among segregating V segments, but an unknown experimental factor could not be excluded. The classifier was reported to diagnose cytomegalovirus status with high specificity and sensitivity in both the original cohort and the validation cohort. According to a later analysis, most CMV-associated TCR beta chains appeared to be HLA-restricted, and the HLA associations seemed to be driven largely by CMV exposure.

Library creation used the immunoSEQ multiplex PCR assay. A mixture of 60 forward primers for TCR Vbeta segments and 13 reverse primers for TCR Jbeta segments was used in the multiplex PCR. The CDR3 region of rearranged TCR beta genes was amplified from genomic DNA by a multiplex PCR assay. The amplified TCR beta libraries were sequenced on the Illumina HiSeq System as 87-base-pair reads. In the paper's pipeline: A later analysis counted tens of millions of unique TCR beta chains across the approximately 700 repertoires, and around 9.9 million of these chains were shared by at least two donors. Raw reads were error-corrected and collapsed into unique sequences by a nearest-neighbor algorithm in which closely related sequences were merged to remove PCR and sequencing errors. CDR3 sequences were aligned to IMGT reference sequences to assign V, D and J gene segments. Each retained sequence needed at least a six-nucleotide match to both a V gene segment and a J gene segment. A rearrangement was called productive if the CDR3 had no stop codons and remained in frame with V and J, and every other rearrangement was called non-productive. Following IMGT convention, CDR3 was defined as the stretch from the second conserved V-encoded cysteine up to the conserved J-encoded phenylalanine. The earlier analysis of some 600 of the donors excluded sequences that lacked an unambiguous match to a single V gene segment. In an earlier analysis of a few hundred of the donors, V segments were called functional above 56.7% productive rearrangements and were called segregating when the between-donor standard deviation exceeded 5%. To diagnose cytomegalovirus status from the catalog of TCR beta chain sequences, a statistical classification framework was built. A later analysis assigned V and J genes by comparing TCR nucleotide sequences with IMGT/GENE-DB human TR gene sequences. Using the TCRdist pipeline, a later analysis assigned CDR3 sequences along with most-parsimonious VDJ recombination scenarios. In a later analysis, each TCR beta chain was defined by its CDR3 amino acid sequence together with its V-gene family, and reads lacking a unique V-gene family were excluded. As a way to deal with suspected cross-contamination and a sequencing artifact, a later analysis dropped 450 to 600 nucleotide sequences that were highly shared and had low generation probability. In a later analysis, a clonal expansion index was calculated for each public chain from normalized within-repertoire ranks of inferred template counts. Generation probabilities in a later analysis came from a VDJ recombination model fitted to out-of-frame rearrangements, and those results were checked against IGoR. In a later analysis, hypergeometric tests were used to score TCR-TCR, TCR-HLA and TCR-CMV co-occurrence, with a repertoire-size bias correction applied to TCR pairs. A later analysis estimated false discovery rates by permuting HLA or CMV assignments 20 times. A later analysis grouped co-occurring TCRs with DBSCAN, adding TCRdist sequence similarity when clustering within HLA-allele-positive subsets. Repertoires with fewer than 30,000 or more than 120,000 public chains were left out of co-occurrence clustering, as were four to six repertoires with anomalous nucleotide sharing. What TCRdb holds here is the immuneACCESS table cut down to in-frame rearrangements. Part of the clones is not present; checked against another copy, under half of the missing clones reflect an unresolved V gene, and the others are unexplained. V, J and clone size are taken as reported in that table, and D and trimming were inferred from the DNA itself. The sample includes about 120,000 clones, with more than 9% observed a single time. The ten most abundant clones make up approximately 4.4% of the sample.

The junction shows trimming of 4 bases on V and 3 bases on J, plus 13 bases between the germline ends. Looking up the germline V gene yields CDR1 MGHRA and CDR2 YSYEKL. Inclusive of the bounding cysteine and phenylalanine, the CDR3 is 14 residues long. Left in the record is the CDR3 DNA by itself, 42 bases read in frame from the first base. The cohort consisted of 666 healthy bone marrow donors. Cohort members were all nominally healthy when sampled, although unrecorded immune exposures were likely present. The donor was CMV seropositive and belonged to the group of 270 or so seropositive cohort members. Every donor gave a peripheral blood sample, and the peripheral blood mononuclear cells from that sample were used for TCR beta sequencing. Genomic DNA extraction from the blood cell samples was performed with the Qiagen DNeasy Blood Extraction Kit.

The chain is made from TRBV4-1 and TRBJ2-7, with TRBD1 perhaps the D gene, on 6 matching bases. The TCR was taken from a woman aged 18-29 years in good health and CMV-seropositive. The sample taken for sequencing was PBMCs. This receptor carries the CDR3 CASSRGQWNYEQYF. The DNA sequence reads TGCGCCAGCAGCCGAGGACAGTGGAACTACGAGCAGTACTTC.